This T cell receptor beta chain emerged from a study of T cell responses to AZD1222 COVID-19 vaccine. Study-wide findings and caveats: In a largely white British group with more females than males, clonal diversity was possibly underestimated. Variant regions that are unmutated are reportedly the target of nearly half of spike-specific TCRs.

Concerning this clone: Its antigen is unknown.

This table comes from immunoSEQ multiplex PCR, and its TCRdb copy is limited to in-frame clones, with some not included. Of around 130,000 clones listed, 80% to 90% are singletons. The length of the CDR3 is 18 residues. V gene TRBV21-1 combines with J gene TRBJ2-5. TRBV21-1 is described as a pseudogene. This receptor was taken from an adult who received the AZD1222 COVID-19 vaccine. Sequenced here: peripheral blood, sampled 28 days after the second AZD1222 dose. In DNA, the CDR3 is TGTGCCAGCAGCAAAGCAGTCCCGACTCCCGCTGGCAGGGAGACCCAGTACTTC. Protein sequence: CASSKAVPTPAGRETQYF.